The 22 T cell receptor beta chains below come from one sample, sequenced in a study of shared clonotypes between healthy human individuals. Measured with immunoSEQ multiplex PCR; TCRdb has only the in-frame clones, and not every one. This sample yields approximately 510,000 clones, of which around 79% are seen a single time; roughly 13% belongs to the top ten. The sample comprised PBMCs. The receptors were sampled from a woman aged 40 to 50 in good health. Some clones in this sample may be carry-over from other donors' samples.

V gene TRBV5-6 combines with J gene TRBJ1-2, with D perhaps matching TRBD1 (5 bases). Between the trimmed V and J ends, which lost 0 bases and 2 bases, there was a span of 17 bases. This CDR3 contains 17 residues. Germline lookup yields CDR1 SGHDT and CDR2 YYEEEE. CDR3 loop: CASSLGRDYFLNYGYTF. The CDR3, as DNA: TGTGCCAGCAGCTTGGGGAGGGACTACTTCTTAAACTATGGCTACACCTTC.

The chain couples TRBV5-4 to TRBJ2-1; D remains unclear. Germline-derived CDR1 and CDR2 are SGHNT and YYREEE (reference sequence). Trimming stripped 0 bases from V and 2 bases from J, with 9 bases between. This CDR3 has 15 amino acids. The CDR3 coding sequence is TGTGCCAGCAGCTTGGGTTGGGGAACCTACAATGAGCAGTTCTTC. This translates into CASSLGWGTYNEQFF.

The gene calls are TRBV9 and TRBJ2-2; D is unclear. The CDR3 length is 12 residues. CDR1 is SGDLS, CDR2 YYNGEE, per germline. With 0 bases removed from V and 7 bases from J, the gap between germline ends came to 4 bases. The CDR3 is CASSVGLGELFF. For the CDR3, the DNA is TGTGCCAGCAGCGTAGGACTCGGGGAGCTGTTTTTT.

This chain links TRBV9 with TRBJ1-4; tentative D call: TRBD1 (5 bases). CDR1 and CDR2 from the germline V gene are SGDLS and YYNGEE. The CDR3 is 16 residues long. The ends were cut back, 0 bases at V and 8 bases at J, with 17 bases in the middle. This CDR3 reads CASSVGPPEGSEKLFF. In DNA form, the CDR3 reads TGTGCCAGCAGCGTAGGACCCCCTGAGGGGAGCGAAAAACTGTTTTTT.

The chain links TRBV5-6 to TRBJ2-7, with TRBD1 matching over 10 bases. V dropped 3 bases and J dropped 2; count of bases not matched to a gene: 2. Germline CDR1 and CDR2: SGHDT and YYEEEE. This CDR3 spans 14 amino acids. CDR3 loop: CASSSGQGAYEQYF. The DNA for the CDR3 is TGTGCCAGCAGCTCCGGACAGGGGGCCTACGAGCAGTACTTC.

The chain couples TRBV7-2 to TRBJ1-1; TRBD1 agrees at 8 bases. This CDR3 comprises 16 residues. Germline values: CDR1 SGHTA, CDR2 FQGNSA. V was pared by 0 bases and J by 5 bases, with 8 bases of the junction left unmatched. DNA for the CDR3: TGTGCCAGCAGCTTAGCCACTCAGGGGGCCGGAACTGAAGCTTTCTTT. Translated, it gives CASSLATQGAGTEAFF. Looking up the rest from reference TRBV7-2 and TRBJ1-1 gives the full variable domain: GAGVSQSPSNKVTEKGKDVELRCDPISGHTALYWYRQSLGQGLEFLIYFQGNSAPDKSGLPSDRFSAERTGGSVSTLTIQRTQQEDSAVYLCASSLATQGAGTEAFFGQGTRLTVV.

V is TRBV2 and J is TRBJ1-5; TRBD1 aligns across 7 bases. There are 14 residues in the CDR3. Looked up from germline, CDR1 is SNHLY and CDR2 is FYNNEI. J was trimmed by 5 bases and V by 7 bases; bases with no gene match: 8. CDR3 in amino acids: CASKPGRGHQPQHF. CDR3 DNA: TGTGCCAGCAAGCCGGGAAGGGGGCATCAGCCCCAGCATTTT. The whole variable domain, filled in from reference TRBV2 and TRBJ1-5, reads EPEVTQTPSHQVTQMGQEVILRCVPISNHLYFYWYRQILGQKVEFLVSFYNNEISEKSEIFDDQFSVERPDGSNFTLKIRSTKLEDSAMYFCASKPGRGHQPQHFGDGTRLSIL.

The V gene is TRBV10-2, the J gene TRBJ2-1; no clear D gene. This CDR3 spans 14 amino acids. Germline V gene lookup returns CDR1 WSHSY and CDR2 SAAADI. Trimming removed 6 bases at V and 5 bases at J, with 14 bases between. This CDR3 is CASRGNDFDNEQFF. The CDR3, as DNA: TGCGCCAGCAGGGGGAACGACTTCGACAATGAGCAGTTCTTC.

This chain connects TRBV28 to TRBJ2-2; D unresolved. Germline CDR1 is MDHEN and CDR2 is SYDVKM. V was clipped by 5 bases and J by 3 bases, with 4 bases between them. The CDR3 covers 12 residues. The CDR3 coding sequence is TGTGCCAGCAGTCAATACACCGGGGAGCTGTTTTTT. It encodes CASSQYTGELFF.

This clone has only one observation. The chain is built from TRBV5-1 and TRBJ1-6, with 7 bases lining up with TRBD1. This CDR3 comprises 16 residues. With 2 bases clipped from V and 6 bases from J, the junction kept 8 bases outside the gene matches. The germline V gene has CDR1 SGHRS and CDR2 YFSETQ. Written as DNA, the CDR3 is TGCGCCAGCAGCTTTCGGCCCGACAGGGTTAATTCACCCCTCCACTTT. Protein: CASSFRPDRVNSPLHF.

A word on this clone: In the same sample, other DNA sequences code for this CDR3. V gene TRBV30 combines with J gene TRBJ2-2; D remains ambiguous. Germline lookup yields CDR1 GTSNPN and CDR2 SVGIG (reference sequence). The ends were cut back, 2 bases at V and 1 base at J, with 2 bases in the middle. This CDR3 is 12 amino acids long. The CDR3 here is CAWSLNTGELFF. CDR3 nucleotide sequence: TGTGCCTGGAGTCTGAACACCGGGGAGCTGTTTTTT.

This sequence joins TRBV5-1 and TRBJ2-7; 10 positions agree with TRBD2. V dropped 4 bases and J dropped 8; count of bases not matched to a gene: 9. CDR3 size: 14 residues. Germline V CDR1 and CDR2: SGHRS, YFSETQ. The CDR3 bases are TGCGCCAGCAGCAGTACTAGCGGGACGGGGAAGCAGTACTTC. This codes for CASSSTSGTGKQYF.

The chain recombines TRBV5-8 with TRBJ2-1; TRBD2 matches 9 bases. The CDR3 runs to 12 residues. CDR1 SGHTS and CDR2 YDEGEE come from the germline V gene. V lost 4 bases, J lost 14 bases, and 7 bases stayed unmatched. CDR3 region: CASSRRTSVEFF. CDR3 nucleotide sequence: TGTGCCAGCAGCCGACGGACTAGCGTAGAGTTCTTC.

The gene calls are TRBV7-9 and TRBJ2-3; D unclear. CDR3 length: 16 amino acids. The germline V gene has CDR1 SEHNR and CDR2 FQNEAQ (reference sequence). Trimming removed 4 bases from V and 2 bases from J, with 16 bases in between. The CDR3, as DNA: TGTGCCAGCAGCTCACCTCCCCCCGCCTACACAGATACGCAGTATTTT. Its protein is CASSSPPPAYTDTQYF. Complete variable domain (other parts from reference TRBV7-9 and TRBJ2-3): DTGVSQNPRHKITKRGQNVTFRCDPISEHNRLYWYRQTLGQGPEFLTYFQNEAQLEKSRLLSDRFSAERPKGSFSTLEIQRTEQGDSAMYLCASSSPPPAYTDTQYFGPGTRLTVL.

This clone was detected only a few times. The CDR3 reads CASSLGTSVAGELFF. The CDR3 coding sequence is TGCGCCAGCAGCTTGGGGACATCAGTGGCCGGGGAGCTGTTTTTT. The chain employs TRBV5-1 and TRBJ2-2; the D gene is possibly TRBD1 (5 bases). CDR1 is SGHRS, CDR2 YFSETQ, per germline. The V end was cut by 0 bases, the J end by 6 bases, with 12 bases between. The CDR3 has 15 amino acids. Based on the CDR3 plus reference TRBV5-1 and TRBJ2-2, the full variable domain is KAGVTQTPRYLIKTRGQQVTLSCSPISGHRSVSWYQQTPGQGLQFLFEYFSETQRNKGNFPGRFSGRQFSNSRSEMNVSTLELGDSALYLCASSLGTSVAGELFFGEGSRLTVL.

As DNA, the CDR3 is TGTGCCTGGAGTGTAGCTAGCGGGTACGAGCAGTACTTC. It yields the protein CAWSVASGYEQYF. The chain links TRBV30 to TRBJ2-5, with 8 bases lining up with TRBD2. Near its end, the DNA agrees better with TRBJ2-7, so the J call may be wrong. Germline V gene lookup returns CDR1 GTSNPN and CDR2 SVGIG (reference sequence). This CDR3 is built from 13 residues.

The CDR3 region has the DNA TGTGCCAGCAGCGGTTGGGGGGGCGCAATGGTCATCTACGAGCAGTACTTC. It translates to CASSGWGGAMVIYEQYF. V is TRBV28 and J is TRBJ2-7, with D possibly matching TRBD2 (7 bases). The CDR3 covers 17 residues. V lost 6 bases, J lost 3 bases, and 24 bases lay in between. Germline-derived CDR1 and CDR2 are MDHEN and SYDVKM.

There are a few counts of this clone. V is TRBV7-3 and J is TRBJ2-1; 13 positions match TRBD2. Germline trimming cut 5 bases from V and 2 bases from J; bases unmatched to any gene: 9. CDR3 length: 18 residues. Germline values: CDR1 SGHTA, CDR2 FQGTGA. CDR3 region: CASSRGLAGAGAYNEQFF. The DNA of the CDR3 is TGTGCCAGCAGCCGAGGACTAGCGGGAGCAGGAGCCTACAATGAGCAGTTCTTC. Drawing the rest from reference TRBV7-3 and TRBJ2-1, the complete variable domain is GAGVSQTPSNKVTEKGKYVELRCDPISGHTALYWYRQSLGQGPEFLIYFQGTGAADDSGLPNDRFFAVRPEGSVSTLKIQRTERGDSAVYLCASSRGLAGAGAYNEQFFGPGTRLTVL.

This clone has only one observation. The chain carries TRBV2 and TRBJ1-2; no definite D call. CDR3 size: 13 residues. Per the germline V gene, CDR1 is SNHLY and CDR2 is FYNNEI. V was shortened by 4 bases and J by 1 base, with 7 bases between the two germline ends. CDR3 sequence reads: CASSAGNNYGYTF. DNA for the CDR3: TGTGCCAGCAGTGCCGGGAATAACTATGGCTACACCTTC.

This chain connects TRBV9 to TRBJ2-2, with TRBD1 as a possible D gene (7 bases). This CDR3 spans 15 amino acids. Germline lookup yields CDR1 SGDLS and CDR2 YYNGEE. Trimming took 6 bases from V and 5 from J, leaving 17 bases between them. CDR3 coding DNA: TGTGCCAGCAAGAAGACAGGGCGGGGTACCGGGGAGCTGTTTTTT. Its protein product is CASKKTGRGTGELFF.

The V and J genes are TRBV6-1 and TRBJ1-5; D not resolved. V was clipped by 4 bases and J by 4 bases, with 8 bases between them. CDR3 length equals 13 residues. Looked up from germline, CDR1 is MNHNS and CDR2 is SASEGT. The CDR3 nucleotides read TGTGCCAGCAGTGCCCAACAGAATCAGCCCCAGCATTTT. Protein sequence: CASSAQQNQPQHF.

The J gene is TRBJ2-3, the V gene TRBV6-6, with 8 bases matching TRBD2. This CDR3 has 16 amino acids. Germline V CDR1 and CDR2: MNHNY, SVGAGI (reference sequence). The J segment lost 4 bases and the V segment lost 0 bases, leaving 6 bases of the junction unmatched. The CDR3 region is CASSYSPTGGPDTQYF. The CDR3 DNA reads TGTGCCAGCAGTTACTCCCCGACGGGAGGGCCAGATACGCAGTATTTT.